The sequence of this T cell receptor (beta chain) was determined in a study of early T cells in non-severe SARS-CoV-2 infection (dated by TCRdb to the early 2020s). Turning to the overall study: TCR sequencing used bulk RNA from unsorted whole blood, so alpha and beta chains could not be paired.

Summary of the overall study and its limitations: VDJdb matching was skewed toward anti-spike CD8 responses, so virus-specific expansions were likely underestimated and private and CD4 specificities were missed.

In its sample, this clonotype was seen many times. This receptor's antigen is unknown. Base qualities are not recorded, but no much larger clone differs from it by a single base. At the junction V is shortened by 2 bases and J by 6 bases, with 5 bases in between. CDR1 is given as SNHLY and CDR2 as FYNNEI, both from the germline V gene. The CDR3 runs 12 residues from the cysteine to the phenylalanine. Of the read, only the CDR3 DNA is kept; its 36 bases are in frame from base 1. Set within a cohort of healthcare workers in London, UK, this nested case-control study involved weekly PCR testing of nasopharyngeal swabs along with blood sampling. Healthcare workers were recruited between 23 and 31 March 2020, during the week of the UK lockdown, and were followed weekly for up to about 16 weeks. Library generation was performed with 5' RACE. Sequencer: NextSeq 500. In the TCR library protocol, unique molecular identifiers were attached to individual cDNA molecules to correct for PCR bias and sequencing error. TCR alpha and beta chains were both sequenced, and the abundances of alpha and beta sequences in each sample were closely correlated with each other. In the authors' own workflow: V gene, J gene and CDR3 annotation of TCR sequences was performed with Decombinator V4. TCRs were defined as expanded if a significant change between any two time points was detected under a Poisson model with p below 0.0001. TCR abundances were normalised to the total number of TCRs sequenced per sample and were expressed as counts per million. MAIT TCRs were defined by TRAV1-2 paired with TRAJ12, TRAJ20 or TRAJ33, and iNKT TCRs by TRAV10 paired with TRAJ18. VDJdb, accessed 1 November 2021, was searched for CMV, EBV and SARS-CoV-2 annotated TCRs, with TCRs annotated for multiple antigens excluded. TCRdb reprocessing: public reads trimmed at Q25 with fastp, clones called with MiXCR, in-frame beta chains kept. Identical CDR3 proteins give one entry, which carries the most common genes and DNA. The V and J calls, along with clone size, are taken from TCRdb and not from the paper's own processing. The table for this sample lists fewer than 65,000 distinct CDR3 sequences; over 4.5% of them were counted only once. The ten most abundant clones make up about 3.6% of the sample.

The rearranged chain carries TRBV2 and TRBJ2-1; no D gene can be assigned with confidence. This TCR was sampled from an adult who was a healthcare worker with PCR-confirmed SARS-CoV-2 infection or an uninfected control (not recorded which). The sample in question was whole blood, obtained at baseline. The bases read TGTGCCAGCAGTGAATCAGGCAATGAGCAGTTCTTC. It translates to CASSESGNEQFF. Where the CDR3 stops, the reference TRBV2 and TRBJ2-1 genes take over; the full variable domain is EPEVTQTPSHQVTQMGQEVILRCVPISNHLYFYWYRQILGQKVEFLVSFYNNEISEKSEIFDDQFSVERPDGSNFTLKIRSTKLEDSAMYFCASSESGNEQFFGPGTRLTVL.